This is a list of T cell receptor beta chains from one sample in a study of CD8+ T cells in alopecia areata. Produced via immunoSEQ multiplex PCR; TCRdb's table is partial and in-frame only. The sample includes about 37,000 clones, around half of them seen just once. The sample comprised CD4+ Tregs sorted from blood. These receptors were obtained from a human donor with alopecia areata. Each CDR3 is given with its conserved first and last residue. A D gene is named only where the DNA matches it firmly. Clone size is stated in some rows and not others, as once, few, many or a class when expanded.

CDR3nt: TGTGCCAGCAGCCCCCGGACAGGGGTCAATGAGCAGTTCTTC
CDR3aa: CASSPRTGVNEQFF
abundance: few
j_gene: TRBJ2-1
d_gene: TRBD1
v_gene: TRBV11-2

CDR3nt: TGTGCCAGCAGTCGTCTACAGACGACCGCCTATGGCTACACCTTC
CDR3aa: CASSRLQTTAYGYTF
abundance: -
j_gene: TRBJ1-2
d_gene: -
v_gene: TRBV6-5

CDR3nt: TGTGCCAGCAGCTTCAACAGGGTCGGCGAGCAGTACTTC
CDR3aa: CASSFNRVGEQYF
abundance: -
j_gene: TRBJ2-7
d_gene: -
v_gene: TRBV7-2

CDR3nt: TGTGCCAGCTCACCACCCGTTGGGGCCTACAATGAGCAGTTCTTC
CDR3aa: CASSPPVGAYNEQFF
abundance: medium-sized
j_gene: TRBJ2-1
d_gene: -
v_gene: TRBV18

CDR3nt: TGTGCCAGCAGCTTGGGCTGGACGGGGACCCAGTACTTC
CDR3aa: CASSLGWTGTQYF
abundance: -
j_gene: TRBJ2-5
d_gene: -
v_gene: TRBV7-2

CDR3nt: TGTGCCAGCAGTTTAAGAGGAGTAGTCAAGACCCAGTACTTC
CDR3aa: CASSLRGVVKTQYF
abundance: -
j_gene: TRBJ2-5
d_gene: -
v_gene: TRBV28

CDR3nt: TGCGCCAGCAGCCCCGGAGGGGGCACAGAGCAGTACTTC
CDR3aa: CASSPGGGTEQYF
abundance: few
j_gene: TRBJ2-7
d_gene: -
v_gene: TRBV5-1

CDR3nt: TGTGCCAGCTCCCTGAACGGGGGTAGCTCTGGGGCCAACGTCCTGACTTTC
CDR3aa: CASSLNGGSSGANVLTF
abundance: -
j_gene: TRBJ2-6
d_gene: -
v_gene: TRBV18

CDR3nt: TGTGCCAGCTCAGGTTTTGGGCACGAGCAGTACTTC
CDR3aa: CASSGFGHEQYF
abundance: few
j_gene: TRBJ2-7
d_gene: -
v_gene: TRBV18

CDR3nt: TGTGCCAGCAGCCTTTTAGGGACCGAAAGTTACAATGAGCAGTTCTTC
CDR3aa: CASSLLGTESYNEQFF
abundance: -
j_gene: TRBJ2-1
d_gene: -
v_gene: TRBV7-3

CDR3nt: TGTGCCAGCAGTCCGTTACGGTCCCAGGCCAACGAGCAGTACTTC
CDR3aa: CASSPLRSQANEQYF
abundance: -
j_gene: TRBJ2-7
d_gene: -
v_gene: TRBV27

CDR3nt: TGTGCCAGCAGCCAGCCGGGACTAGCGGGGGGGCTGGAGACCCAGTACTTC
CDR3aa: CASSQPGLAGGLETQYF
abundance: few
j_gene: TRBJ2-5
d_gene: TRBD2
v_gene: TRBV14

CDR3nt: TGCGCCAGCAGCTTGGGGGGACAATATGCGTACTTC
CDR3aa: CASSLGGQYAYF
abundance: -
j_gene: TRBJ2-7
d_gene: -
v_gene: TRBV5-1

CDR3nt: TGTGCCAGCAGTGAAGCTGGACAGGGGGCGACACGACCCCTTTCGTGGCAGTACTTC
CDR3aa: CASSEAGQGATRPLSWQYF
abundance: -
j_gene: TRBJ2-7
d_gene: TRBD1
v_gene: TRBV2

CDR3nt: TGCGCCAGCAGCCAGGCGACTAGCGGGAGTGAGCAGTTCTTC
CDR3aa: CASSQATSGSEQFF
abundance: -
j_gene: TRBJ2-1
d_gene: TRBD2
v_gene: TRBV4-3

CDR3nt: TGTGCCAGCAGTTCCTTAACTACAGGGTGGGGTAATGAAAAACTGTTTTTT
CDR3aa: CASSSLTTGWGNEKLFF
abundance: once
j_gene: TRBJ1-4
d_gene: -
v_gene: TRBV27

CDR3nt: TGTGCCAGCAGCCTGAGGAAGTCCTATAATTCACCCCTCCACTTT
CDR3aa: CASSLRKSYNSPLHF
abundance: few
j_gene: TRBJ1-6
d_gene: -
v_gene: TRBV7-2

CDR3nt: TGTGCCAGCAGCTCAGGGGCGGGGAGTGAAAAACTGTTTTTT
CDR3aa: CASSSGAGSEKLFF
abundance: -
j_gene: TRBJ1-4
d_gene: -
v_gene: TRBV6-1

CDR3nt: TGCGCCAGCAGCTTGGGTTTAGGGACAGGGGTCACTGAAGCTTTCTTT
CDR3aa: CASSLGLGTGVTEAFF
abundance: -
j_gene: TRBJ1-1
d_gene: TRBD1
v_gene: TRBV5-1

CDR3nt: TGTGCCTGGAGTGTATTTTCGCCAGGCTTCAAAATGGGTCAGCCCCAGCATTTT
CDR3aa: CAWSVFSPGFKMGQPQHF
abundance: once
j_gene: TRBJ1-5
d_gene: -
v_gene: TRBV30

CDR3nt: TGTGCCAGCAGTTACTCAGCGGGGGGCGCCTCCTACGAGCAGTACTTC
CDR3aa: CASSYSAGGASYEQYF
abundance: -
j_gene: TRBJ2-7
d_gene: TRBD2
v_gene: TRBV6-6

CDR3nt: TGTGCCAGCAGCGTGGGTATCGAGGTCACAGATACGCAGTATTTT
CDR3aa: CASSVGIEVTDTQYF
abundance: -
j_gene: TRBJ2-3
d_gene: -
v_gene: TRBV9

CDR3nt: TGTGCCAGCGCTGTAGGGAACGACAATGAGCAGTTCTTC
CDR3aa: CASAVGNDNEQFF
abundance: once
j_gene: TRBJ2-1
d_gene: -
v_gene: TRBV7-9

CDR3nt: TGTGCCAGCAGCAAAACTGGGACTAGTACAGATACGCAGTATTTT
CDR3aa: CASSKTGTSTDTQYF
abundance: -
j_gene: TRBJ2-3
d_gene: TRBD2
v_gene: TRBV7-2

CDR3nt: TGCAGCGTTGAAGATGGGGGACTAGCGGGTTCCTACGAGCAGTACTTC
CDR3aa: CSVEDGGLAGSYEQYF
abundance: few
j_gene: TRBJ2-7
d_gene: TRBD2
v_gene: TRBV29-1

CDR3nt: TGTGCCAGCTCACGGGCAGGGGTGGGGAACACTGAAGCTTTCTTT
CDR3aa: CASSRAGVGNTEAFF
abundance: -
j_gene: TRBJ1-1
d_gene: -
v_gene: TRBV18

CDR3nt: TGTGCCAGCAGGTCTGGGTTGGGACTAGCGGTTACAGATACGCAGTATTTT
CDR3aa: CASRSGLGLAVTDTQYF
abundance: once
j_gene: TRBJ2-3
d_gene: TRBD2
v_gene: TRBV5-4

CDR3nt: TGTGCCACCAAGAATAGCAATCAGCCCCAGCATTTT
CDR3aa: CATKNSNQPQHF
abundance: once
j_gene: TRBJ1-5
d_gene: -
v_gene: TRBV28

CDR3nt: TGTGCCACCCATCTGGGACTAGCGGGAAGATCCACAGATACGCAGTATTTT
CDR3aa: CATHLGLAGRSTDTQYF
abundance: -
j_gene: TRBJ2-3
d_gene: TRBD2
v_gene: TRBV15

CDR3nt: TGTGCCAGCAGCCTACCTCGGGCGGACCCCGCGAACACTGAAGCTTTCTTT
CDR3aa: CASSLPRADPANTEAFF
abundance: -
j_gene: TRBJ1-1
d_gene: -
v_gene: TRBV7-2

CDR3nt: TGTGCCAGTACCCGACAGGGGGCGCGTGGTCAGCCCCAGCATTTT
CDR3aa: CASTRQGARGQPQHF
abundance: -
j_gene: TRBJ1-5
d_gene: TRBD1
v_gene: TRBV19

CDR3nt: TGTGCCAGCAGTTTAACGGGGACAGGGAACTATGGCTACACCTTC
CDR3aa: CASSLTGTGNYGYTF
abundance: -
j_gene: TRBJ1-2
d_gene: TRBD1
v_gene: TRBV27

CDR3nt: TGTGCCAGCAGCGTAGGACAGGGGGCTGCCTATGGCTACACCTTC
CDR3aa: CASSVGQGAAYGYTF
abundance: -
j_gene: TRBJ1-2
d_gene: TRBD1
v_gene: TRBV9

CDR3nt: TGTGCCAGCAGCCAAGTAACCCCGACCATCCCCTACGAGCAGTACTTC
CDR3aa: CASSQVTPTIPYEQYF
abundance: -
j_gene: TRBJ2-7
d_gene: -
v_gene: TRBV4-2

CDR3nt: TGTGCCAGTAGTATAAGGAGGGGGGGGAGAATGAACACTGAAGCTTTCTTT
CDR3aa: CASSIRRGGRMNTEAFF
abundance: -
j_gene: TRBJ1-1
d_gene: -
v_gene: TRBV19

CDR3nt: TGTGCCATCAGTGTAAGGACAAACTACGAGCAGTACTTC
CDR3aa: CAISVRTNYEQYF
abundance: -
j_gene: TRBJ2-7
d_gene: -
v_gene: TRBV10-3

CDR3nt: TGTGCCAGCAGCTTAGGCGGGAGGGAAAACAATGAGCAGTTCTTC
CDR3aa: CASSLGGRENNEQFF
abundance: -
j_gene: TRBJ2-1
d_gene: TRBD2
v_gene: TRBV7-2

CDR3nt: TGCGCCAGCAGCTCGGTCTCCCATGGGGCGGGAGTGTTTAATGAGCAGTTCTTC
CDR3aa: CASSSVSHGAGVFNEQFF
abundance: -
j_gene: TRBJ2-1
d_gene: TRBD2
v_gene: TRBV5-1

CDR3nt: TGCGCCGGCAGCACCGTAGGGCACACTGAAGCTTTCTTT
CDR3aa: CAGSTVGHTEAFF
abundance: -
j_gene: TRBJ1-1
d_gene: -
v_gene: TRBV4-3

CDR3nt: TGCGCCAGCAGCTTGGCGCGGGGACAGTTCCTACAAGAGACCCAGTACTTC
CDR3aa: CASSLARGQFLQETQYF
abundance: -
j_gene: TRBJ2-5
d_gene: -
v_gene: TRBV5-1

CDR3nt: TGTGCCAGCAGCTTAGGACAGGGAACTAATGAAAAACTGTTTTTT
CDR3aa: CASSLGQGTNEKLFF
abundance: -
j_gene: TRBJ1-4
d_gene: TRBD1
v_gene: TRBV7-2

CDR3nt: TGCGCCAGCAGCCGACTCGAAGCTCTAAGTGAAGCTTTCTTT
CDR3aa: CASSRLEALSEAFF
abundance: -
j_gene: TRBJ1-1
d_gene: -
v_gene: TRBV5-1

CDR3nt: TGTGCCAGCAGTTTAGCATTGGGTACTAGCGGGGGTCTCACAGATACGCAGTATTTT
CDR3aa: CASSLALGTSGGLTDTQYF
abundance: few
j_gene: TRBJ2-3
d_gene: TRBD2
v_gene: TRBV28

CDR3nt: TGTGCCAGCAGCTTAGCTAGCGGGGTCTTTGGTGAGCAGTTCTTC
CDR3aa: CASSLASGVFGEQFF
abundance: -
j_gene: TRBJ2-1
d_gene: TRBD2
v_gene: TRBV7-3

CDR3nt: TGCGCCAGCAGCTCGGGAGTGGGGGACTCTGGGGCCAACGTCCTGACTTTC
CDR3aa: CASSSGVGDSGANVLTF
abundance: -
j_gene: TRBJ2-6
d_gene: -
v_gene: TRBV5-1

CDR3nt: TGCGCCAGCAGCCAACCCGTTGGGCGGGGGGGAAGTGAGCAGTTCTTC
CDR3aa: CASSQPVGRGGSEQFF
abundance: -
j_gene: TRBJ2-1
d_gene: TRBD2
v_gene: TRBV4-1

CDR3nt: TGTGCCAGCAGCAAAGGGACTAACTATGGCTACACCTTC
CDR3aa: CASSKGTNYGYTF
abundance: few
j_gene: TRBJ1-2
d_gene: -
v_gene: TRBV5-5

CDR3nt: TGTGCCAGCAGCCCAACGCTAGGATGGGGAGAGACCCAGTACTTC
CDR3aa: CASSPTLGWGETQYF
abundance: -
j_gene: TRBJ2-5
d_gene: -
v_gene: TRBV4-2

CDR3nt: TGTGCCAGCACGCTAGATGAGTACGAGCAGTACTTC
CDR3aa: CASTLDEYEQYF
abundance: -
j_gene: TRBJ2-7
d_gene: -
v_gene: TRBV7-2

CDR3nt: TGTGCCAGCAGACGCTCCGGGACAGGAGATCACGGGGAGCTGTTTTTT
CDR3aa: CASRRSGTGDHGELFF
abundance: -
j_gene: TRBJ2-2
d_gene: TRBD1
v_gene: TRBV7-3

CDR3nt: TGTGCTAGCCGCTACGGCTACACCTTC
CDR3aa: CASRYGYTF
abundance: -
j_gene: TRBJ1-2
d_gene: -
v_gene: TRBV12-5

CDR3nt: TGTGCCAGCAGCCTTAGCCCGCGGTACCAAGAGACCCAGTACTTC
CDR3aa: CASSLSPRYQETQYF
abundance: -
j_gene: TRBJ2-5
d_gene: -
v_gene: TRBV11-2